Sequencing of this T cell receptor beta chain was carried out in a study of radiotherapy plus CTLA-4 blockade in lung cancer. Study-level information: Across the patients, objective responses occurred in less than 20%, and disease control in roughly 33%. Study outcomes and limitations: According to reports, early shifts in blood T cell clones, alongside interferon-beta, forecast response most accurately.

Clones were read by immunoSEQ multiplex PCR, and TCRdb kept only the in-frame ones, dropping some. Seen here are some 80,000 clones, approximately 80% observed once, and the top ten hold roughly 0.87%. The junction had 6 bases not matched to a gene; V was cut back by 3 bases and J by 7 bases. CDR1 and CDR2 (germline): MDHEN, SYDVKM. CDR3 length equals 15 residues. In regard to this clone: What it binds is unknown.

The source of this sequence is a human donor with non-small cell lung cancer who had stable disease on radiotherapy plus ipilimumab. The chain carries TRBV28 and TRBJ1-4; 9 bases match TRBD1. The sequenced sample was peripheral blood, obtained from a patient treated with radiotherapy plus ipilimumab. The CDR3 DNA follows: TGTGCCAGCAGTTTTAGGGGACAGGGCGGTGAAAAACTGTTTTTT. It translates to CASSFRGQGGEKLFF.